This T cell receptor (beta chain) originates from a study of siplizumab effects on memory and regulatory T cells. This CDR3 region has 13 residues. V was shortened by 5 bases and J by 0 bases, with 5 bases between the two germline ends. Germline loops: CDR1 SEHNR, CDR2 FQNEAQ (reference sequence). Produced via immunoSEQ multiplex PCR; TCRdb's table is partial and in-frame only. Found here are 87,000 or so clones, 90% to 95% of them singletons; the top ten hold approximately 0.31%. Sample: non-Treg CD4+ T cells sorted from blood. The gene calls are TRBV7-9 and TRBJ1-5; the D is unclear. This receptor was obtained from a human donor in good health. In DNA, the CDR3 is TGTGCCAGCAGCACGAATAGCAATCAGCCCCAGCATTTT. It translates to CASSTNSNQPQHF.